This T cell receptor (beta chain) was recorded in a study of CXCR3-negative and CXCR3-positive naive CD8 T cells. Findings and limits, study-wide: Naive cells with CXCR3 showed TRB CDR3s that were more hydrophobic than those in CXCR3-negative naive cells. Naive CXCR3-negative cells resembled naive CXCR3-positive cells in TRBV-TRBJ usage; memory cells differed.

5' RACE with UMI labels generated the TRB cDNA libraries. TCRdb re-called the 5' RACE reads, yielding one record per CDR3 amino acid sequence without DNA. Its table records approximately 100,000 distinct CDR3 sequences. As concerns this clonotype: Its matching antigen is unknown.

This clonotype was sampled from a human donor in good health. Some clones in this sample may be carry-over from other donors' samples. Sequencing input: naive CXCR3+ CD8+ T cells from blood. The subset denotes: CD45RO-CCR7+CD27+CD95- naive CD8+ T cells expressing CXCR3 (TNR3+).

CDR3 sequence reads: CASTTRRGGVEELFF. The chain is built from TRBV12-3 or TRBV12-4 and TRBJ2-2; no DNA is available, so the TRBD2 call from TCRdb remains unchecked. The CDR3 runs to 15 residues.